This paragraph reports one T cell receptor (beta chain). The antigen is undetermined. The sample is drawn from a study of shared clonotypes between healthy human individuals. Study at large: CD8 memory received one plate per donor, CD8 naive two, CD4 memory three and CD4 naive three.

The sorted-subset replicate PCRs were given about 200 ng DNA, which is 27,000 or so T cell genomes. TCRdb's copy holds only in-frame clones and misses some; the assay was immunoSEQ multiplex PCR. The table shows approximately 2.3 million clones, with approximately 93% occurring only once. The CDR3 runs 14 residues. Trimming pared 3 bases from V and 3 bases from J, leaving 10 bases between. The V gene's germline CDR1 is KGHSH and CDR2 LQKENI. Study-wide points: Generation probabilities were higher for clonotypes shared across all four sorted-subset donors than for unshared ones.

The sequenced sample consisted of naive CD4+ T cells from PBMCs. The subset denotes: CD45RA+ positively selected. The gene calls are TRBV18 and TRBJ2-3; no firm D call. This TCR derives from a man aged 18 to 30 in good health. Some clones in this sample may be carry-over from other donors' samples. Here the CDR3 DNA reads TGTGCCAGCTCACCGACTCTGGAGACAGATACGCAGTATTTT. Protein: CASSPTLETDTQYF.